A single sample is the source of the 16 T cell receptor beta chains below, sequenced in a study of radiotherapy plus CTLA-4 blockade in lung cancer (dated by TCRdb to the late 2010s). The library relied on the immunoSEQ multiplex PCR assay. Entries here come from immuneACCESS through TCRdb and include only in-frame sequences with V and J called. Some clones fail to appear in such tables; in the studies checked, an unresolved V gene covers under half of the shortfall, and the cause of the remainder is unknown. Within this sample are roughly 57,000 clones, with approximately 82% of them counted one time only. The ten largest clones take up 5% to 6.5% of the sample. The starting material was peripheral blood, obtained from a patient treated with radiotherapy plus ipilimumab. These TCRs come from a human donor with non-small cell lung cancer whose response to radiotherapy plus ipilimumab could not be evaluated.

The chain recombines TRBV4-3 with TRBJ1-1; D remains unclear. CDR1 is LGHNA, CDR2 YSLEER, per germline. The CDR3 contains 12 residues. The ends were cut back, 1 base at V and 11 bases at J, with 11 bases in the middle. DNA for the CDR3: TGCGCCAGCAGCCAAGGAGGCAGGAGGGCTTTCTTT. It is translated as CASSQGGRRAFF.

CDR3 DNA: TGTGCCAGCAGCTTAGCAGGGGGGAACACTGAAGCTTTCTTT. As protein: CASSLAGGNTEAFF. The chain joins TRBV7-2 to TRBJ1-1, with a tentative D call TRBD1 (6 bases). V was pared by 0 bases and J by 1 base, with 6 bases between. Germline assignment: CDR1 SGHTA and CDR2 FQGNSA. This CDR3 is 14 amino acids long.

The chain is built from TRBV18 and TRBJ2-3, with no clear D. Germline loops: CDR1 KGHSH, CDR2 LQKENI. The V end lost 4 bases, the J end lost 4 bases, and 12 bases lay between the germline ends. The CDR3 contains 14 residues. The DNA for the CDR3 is TGTGCCAGCTCACTCCCGGTCCTCGCAGATACGCAGTATTTT. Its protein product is CASSLPVLADTQYF.

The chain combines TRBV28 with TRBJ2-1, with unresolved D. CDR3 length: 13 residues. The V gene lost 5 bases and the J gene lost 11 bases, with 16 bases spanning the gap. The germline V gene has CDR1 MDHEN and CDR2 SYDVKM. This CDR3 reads CASSPIDSYQQFF. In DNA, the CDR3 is TGTGCCAGCAGTCCTATCGACTCGTACCAGCAGTTCTTC.

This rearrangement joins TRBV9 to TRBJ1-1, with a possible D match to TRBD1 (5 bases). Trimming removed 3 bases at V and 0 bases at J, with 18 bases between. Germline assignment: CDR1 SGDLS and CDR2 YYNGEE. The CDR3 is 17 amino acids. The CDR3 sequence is CASSAYPDSSLNTEAFF. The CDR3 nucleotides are TGTGCCAGCAGCGCGTATCCTGACAGTTCCCTGAACACTGAAGCTTTCTTT.

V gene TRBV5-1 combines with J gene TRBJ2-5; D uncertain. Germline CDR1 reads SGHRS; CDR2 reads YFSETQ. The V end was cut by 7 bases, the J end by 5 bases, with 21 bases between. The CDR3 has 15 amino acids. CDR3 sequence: CASSPSVTLGETQYF. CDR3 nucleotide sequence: TGCGCCAGCTCCCCATCAGTCACCCTCGGGGAGACCCAGTACTTC.

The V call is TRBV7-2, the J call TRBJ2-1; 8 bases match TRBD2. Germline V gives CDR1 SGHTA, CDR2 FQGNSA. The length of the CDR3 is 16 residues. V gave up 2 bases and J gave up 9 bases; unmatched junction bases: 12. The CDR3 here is CASSLRRAGSGSEQFF. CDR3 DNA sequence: TGTGCCAGCAGCTTACGGCGGGCGGGGAGCGGGAGTGAGCAGTTCTTC.

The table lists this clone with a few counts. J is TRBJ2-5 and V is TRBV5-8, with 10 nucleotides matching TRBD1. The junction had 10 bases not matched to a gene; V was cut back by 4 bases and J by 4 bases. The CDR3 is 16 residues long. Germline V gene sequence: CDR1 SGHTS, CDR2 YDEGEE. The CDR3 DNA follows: TGTGCCAGCAGCCCCAGTGGGACAGGGGAAGGAGAGACCCAGTACTTC. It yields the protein CASSPSGTGEGETQYF.

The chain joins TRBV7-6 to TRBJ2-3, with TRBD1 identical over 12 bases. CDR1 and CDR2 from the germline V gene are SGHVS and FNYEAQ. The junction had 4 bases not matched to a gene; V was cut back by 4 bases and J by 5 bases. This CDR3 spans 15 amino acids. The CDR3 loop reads CASSSGQGAGDTQYF. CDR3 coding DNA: TGTGCCAGCAGCTCGGGACAGGGGGCTGGAGATACGCAGTATTTT.

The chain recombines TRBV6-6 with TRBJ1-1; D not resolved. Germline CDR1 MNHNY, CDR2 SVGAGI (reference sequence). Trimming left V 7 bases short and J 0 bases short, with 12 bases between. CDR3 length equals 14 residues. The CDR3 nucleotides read TGTGCCAGCATCCCGACGCGGGTGAACACTGAAGCTTTCTTT. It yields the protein CASIPTRVNTEAFF.

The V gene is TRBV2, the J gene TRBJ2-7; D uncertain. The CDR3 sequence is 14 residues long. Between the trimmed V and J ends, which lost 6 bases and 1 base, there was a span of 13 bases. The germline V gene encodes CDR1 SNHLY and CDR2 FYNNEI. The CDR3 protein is CASRRQGGSYEQYF. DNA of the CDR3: TGTGCCAGCAGGCGTCAAGGCGGATCCTACGAGCAGTACTTC. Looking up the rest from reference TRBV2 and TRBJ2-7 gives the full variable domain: EPEVTQTPSHQVTQMGQEVILRCVPISNHLYFYWYRQILGQKVEFLVSFYNNEISEKSEIFDDQFSVERPDGSNFTLKIRSTKLEDSAMYFCASRRQGGSYEQYFGPGTRLTVT.

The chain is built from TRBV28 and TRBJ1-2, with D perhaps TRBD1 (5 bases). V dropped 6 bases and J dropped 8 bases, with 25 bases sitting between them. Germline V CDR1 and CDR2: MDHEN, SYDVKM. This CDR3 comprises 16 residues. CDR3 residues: CASRSPLGTTTSGYTF. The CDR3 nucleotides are TGTGCCAGCAGATCTCCCCTCGGGACTACTACATCGGGCTACACCTTC.

The CDR3 loop reads CASSYKGQALDTGELFF. In DNA, the CDR3 is TGTGCCAGCAGCTATAAGGGACAGGCGCTTGACACCGGGGAGCTGTTTTTT. The chain employs TRBV27 and TRBJ2-2, with 8 bases identical to TRBD1. V shed 6 bases and J 3 bases; nucleotides not matched to a gene: 12. Germline-derived CDR1 and CDR2 are MNHEY and SMNVEV (reference sequence). This CDR3 is 17 amino acids long.

In nucleotides, the CDR3 is TGCGCCAGCAGCGGCGGGACAGGGGGCGCAGAGACCCAGTACTTC. Protein product: CASSGGTGGAETQYF. The rearrangement links TRBV5-1 to TRBJ2-5; TRBD1 agrees at 12 bases. CDR3 length: 15 residues. J gave up 4 bases and V 4 bases, and 5 bases lay outside the gene matches. The germline gives CDR1 SGHRS, CDR2 YFSETQ.

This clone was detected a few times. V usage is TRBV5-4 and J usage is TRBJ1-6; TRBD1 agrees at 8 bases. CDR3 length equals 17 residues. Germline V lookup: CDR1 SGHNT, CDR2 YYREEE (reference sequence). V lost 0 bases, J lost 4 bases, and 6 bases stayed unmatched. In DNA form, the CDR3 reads TGTGCCAGCAGCTTGGGATCAGGGGGCGGTTATAATTCACCCCTCCACTTT. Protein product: CASSLGSGGGYNSPLHF.

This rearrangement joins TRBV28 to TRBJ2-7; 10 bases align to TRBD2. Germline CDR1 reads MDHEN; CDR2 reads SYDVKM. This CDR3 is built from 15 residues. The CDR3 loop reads CATSRASGRAYEQYF. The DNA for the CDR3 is TGTGCTACTTCGAGGGCAAGCGGGAGGGCCTACGAGCAGTACTTC.